The 4 T cell receptor beta chains reported below all come from one sample, sequenced in a study of siplizumab effects on memory and regulatory T cells. TCRdb's copy holds only in-frame clones and misses some; the assay was immunoSEQ multiplex PCR. The table records around 95,000 clones, less than 95% of them present only once. Material: non-Treg CD4+ T cells sorted from blood. The receptors were gathered from a human donor in good health.

V usage is TRBV28 and J usage is TRBJ2-1, with a possible D match to TRBD2 (5 bases). This CDR3 region has 12 residues. Germline values: CDR1 MDHEN, CDR2 SYDVKM. The V and J ends lost 5 bases and 12 bases respectively, with 14 bases between them. As DNA, the CDR3 is TGTGCCAGCAGTCAACTAGGAATTAGGCAGTTCTTC. Protein product: CASSQLGIRQFF.

This clone was seen only once. The chain recombines TRBV6-1 with TRBJ2-1; D may be TRBD1 (6 bases). Trimming pared 1 base from V and 10 bases from J, leaving 8 bases between. Germline V gene sequence: CDR1 MNHNS, CDR2 SASEGT. This CDR3 comprises 12 residues. The CDR3 reads CASSEVGTEQFF. CDR3 DNA: TGTGCCAGCAGTGAAGTGGGGACAGAGCAGTTCTTC.

The V call is TRBV7-9, the J call TRBJ1-1; TRBD1 might be the D (5 bases). CDR3 size: 15 residues. V was trimmed by 1 base and J by 2 bases, leaving 11 bases between them. CDR1 and CDR2 (germline): SEHNR, FQNEAQ (reference sequence). CDR3 residues: CASSLGRGENTEAFF. Here the CDR3 DNA reads TGTGCCAGCAGCTTAGGTCGGGGGGAAAACACTGAAGCTTTCTTT. Supplemented by reference TRBV7-9 and TRBJ1-1, the full variable domain reads DTGVSQNPRHKITKRGQNVTFRCDPISEHNRLYWYRQTLGQGPEFLTYFQNEAQLEKSRLLSDRFSAERPKGSFSTLEIQRTEQGDSAMYLCASSLGRGENTEAFFGQGTRLTVV.

This clone came up once. This sequence joins TRBV27 and TRBJ2-5; no definite D call. V lost 5 bases and J lost 1, with 11 bases in between. The length of the CDR3 is 14 residues. CDR1 is MNHEY and CDR2 is SMNVEV in the germline V gene (reference sequence). In DNA, the CDR3 is TGTGCCAGCAGTCCAAACGTGGGCCAAGAGACCCAGTACTTC. Protein: CASSPNVGQETQYF.